These 23 T cell receptor beta chains originate from one sample sequenced in a study of blood T cells in healthy people across ages. Primed by a sample-barcoded 5' primer and a J-beta primer mix, a second PCR proceeded for 7 to 11 cycles. From the 5' RACE reads, TCRdb called clonotypes with MiXCR, one entry per CDR3 protein. The table shows roughly 1.7 million distinct CDR3 sequences, with about 32% occurring only once. Sequenced: blood. The source is a woman under 40 in good health.

CDR3 nucleotide sequence: TGTGCCAGCAGAAAGGACAGTCTAAACTATGGCTACACCTTC. Its protein product is CASRKDSLNYGYTF. V gene TRBV28 combines with J gene TRBJ1-2, with a weak D call TRBD1 (6 bases). The V gene's germline CDR1 is MDHEN and CDR2 SYDVKM. V lost 6 bases to trimming and J lost 2 bases, with 13 bases between them. The CDR3 consists of 14 residues.

This clonotype was detected a few times. The chain carries TRBV3-1 and TRBJ2-5; D is possibly TRBD2 (5 bases). Germline V gives CDR1 LGHDT, CDR2 YNNKEL (reference sequence). The length of the CDR3 is 13 residues. V gave up 2 bases and J gave up 11 bases, with 15 bases separating them. DNA for the CDR3: TGTGCCAGCAGCCAAATGGGTCGAAGGGAGCAGTACTTC. As protein: CASSQMGRREQYF.

This clonotype was detected a few times. The chain joins TRBV27 to TRBJ2-7, with TRBD2 matching over 13 bases. The better agreement between TRBJ2-5 and the DNA end casts doubt on the J call. The CDR3 loop spans 17 amino acids. The germline gives CDR1 MNHEY, CDR2 SMNVEV (reference sequence). The CDR3 reads CASSLSLGLAGEETQYF. The CDR3 DNA is TGTGCCAGCAGTTTATCACTCGGACTAGCGGGAGAGGAGACCCAGTACTTC.

This clonotype was picked up a small number of times. The chain couples TRBV6-6 to TRBJ2-2; D gene unclear. From germline, CDR1 is MNHNY and CDR2 SVGAGI (reference sequence). Trimming removed 6 bases from V and 8 bases from J, with 16 bases in between. The CDR3 has 14 amino acids. The CDR3 DNA sequence: TGTGCCAGCAGGGCGGCCCCCCTAACTGGGGAGCTGTTTTTT. Amino acids: CASRAAPLTGELFF.

This chain connects TRBV4-1 to TRBJ2-4; D could derive from TRBD1 or TRBD2 (5 bases each). With the DNA end fitting TRBJ2-7 better, the J assignment may be wrong. The CDR3 length is 15 residues. CDR1 is MGHRA and CDR2 is YSYEKL in the germline V gene. For the CDR3, the DNA is TGCGCCAGCAACCCGGGGCTAGTTACCAGCTACGAGCAGTACTTC. Protein: CASNPGLVTSYEQYF.

This clonotype was recorded a few times. The CDR3: CASSPGSPLQQYF. The CDR3 coding sequence is TGTGCCAGCAGTCCCGGGAGTCCCCTCCAGCAGTACTTC. The chain employs TRBV6-6 and TRBJ2-5, with D perhaps TRBD2 (6 bases). The V and J ends lost 5 bases and 11 bases respectively, with 18 bases between them. The CDR3 loop spans 13 amino acids. Germline V gene data show CDR1 as MNHNY and CDR2 as SVGAGI (reference sequence).

This clonotype was picked up a small number of times. CDR3 DNA: TGCGCCAGCAGCTTCCCGGACGGAATGGCAGATACGCAGTATTTT. Protein sequence: CASSFPDGMADTQYF. The rearrangement joins TRBV5-1 to TRBJ2-3, with D unclear. This CDR3 has 15 amino acids. Deletions cut 2 bases from V and 4 bases from J, with 14 bases between. Germline-derived CDR1 and CDR2 are SGHRS and YFSETQ.

This clonotype was picked up a small number of times. The chain has TRBV2 and TRBJ2-1, with unresolved D. The CDR3 is 12 residues long. The V end was cut by 5 bases, the J end by 6 bases, with 8 bases between. Per the germline V gene, CDR1 is SNHLY and CDR2 is FYNNEI. Here the CDR3 DNA reads TGTGCCAGCAGTTATCTCCTCAATGAGCAGTTCTTC. Encoded protein: CASSYLLNEQFF.

This clonotype occurred many times. The V gene is TRBV20-1, the J gene TRBJ2-1, with 11 bases matching TRBD2. The CDR3 has 14 residues. V lost 7 bases, J lost 4 bases, and 6 bases stayed unmatched. Germline assignment: CDR1 DFQATT and CDR2 SNEGSKA (reference sequence). CDR3 sequence reads: CSVQTSGMYNEQFF. The CDR3 nucleotides read TGCAGTGTTCAGACTAGCGGGATGTACAATGAGCAGTTCTTC.

Only a few counts were recorded for this clonotype. The V call is TRBV2, the J call TRBJ1-2; TRBD1 is a possible D gene (5 bases). From germline, CDR1 is SNHLY and CDR2 FYNNEI. The CDR3 sequence is 14 residues long. Trimming stripped 5 bases from V and 8 bases from J, with 18 bases between. The CDR3 DNA reads as TGTGCCAGCAGTAGTCCAGGGAGGGAGAAAGGCTACACCTTC. This sequence encodes CASSSPGREKGYTF.

V gene TRBV11-2 combines with J gene TRBJ2-1; D is perhaps TRBD2 (5 bases). Germline V CDR1 and CDR2: SGHAT, FQNNGV. Trimming removed 2 bases from V and 7 bases from J, with 18 bases in between. The CDR3 extends over 16 amino acids. The DNA of the CDR3 is TGTGCCAGCAGCTTACATGATAGCCGGGGTGGAAATGAGCAGTTCTTC. It translates to CASSLHDSRGGNEQFF.

V and J are TRBV30 and TRBJ2-7; D is uncertain. Deletions cut 2 bases from V and 7 bases from J, with 9 bases between. The germline V gene has CDR1 GTSNPN and CDR2 SVGIG (reference sequence). The CDR3 is made up of 11 amino acids. CDR3 region: CAWSPDGEQYF. CDR3 coding DNA: TGTGCCTGGAGTCCTGATGGGGAGCAGTACTTC. The whole variable domain, remainder taken from reference TRBV30 and TRBJ2-7, is SQTIHQWPATLVQPVGSPLSLECTVEGTSNPNLYWYRQAAGRGLQLLFYSVGIGQISSEVPQNLSASRPQDRQFILSSKKLLLSDSGFYLCAWSPDGEQYFGPGTRLTVT.

This clonotype was found a few times. V gene TRBV20-1 combines with J gene TRBJ2-3, with 10 bases that match TRBD1. The CDR3 has 14 residues. V shed 7 bases, J shed 4 bases, and the junction held 8 bases outside the gene matches. From germline, CDR1 is DFQATT and CDR2 SNEGSKA (reference sequence). The DNA of the CDR3 is TGCAGTGTCAGACCGACAGGGGGCGCAGATACGCAGTATTTT. It encodes CSVRPTGGADTQYF.

This chain uses TRBV7-3 with TRBJ2-7, with D possibly TRBD2 on 5 matching bases. Germline CDR1 and CDR2: SGHTA and FQGTGA. V was cut by 3 bases and J by 1 base, with 13 bases left in between. The CDR3 runs to 15 residues. CDR3 in amino acids: CASSLPSFSSYEQYF. DNA of the CDR3: TGTGCCAGCAGCTTGCCTAGCTTTAGTTCCTACGAGCAGTACTTC.

This clonotype has a single count. V gene TRBV9 combines with J gene TRBJ1-2; unclear D gene. The V gene's germline CDR1 is SGDLS and CDR2 YYNGEE. The CDR3 consists of 11 residues. Trimming removed 10 bases from V and 5 bases from J, with 12 bases in between. The CDR3 DNA follows: TGTGCCCAGGCAGGACGTTATGGCTACACCTTC. It codes for CAQAGRYGYTF.

Remarks on this clonotype: One end of the junction fails to match germline, which may point to a read error. The V and J genes are TRBV20-1 and TRBJ1-1; 8 bases agree with TRBD1. Germline-derived CDR1 and CDR2 are DFQATT and SNEGSKA (reference sequence). The CDR3 is 18 residues long. CDR3 amino acids: CSARDYFDRGGVNTEPFF. CDR3 sequence (DNA): TGCAGTGCTAGAGATTATTTTGACAGGGGCGGGGTGAACACTGAACCTTTCTTT.

The rearrangement joins TRBV29-1 to TRBJ2-7, with D possibly matching TRBD1 (6 bases). CDR1 SQVTM and CDR2 ANQGSEA come from the germline V gene. The CDR3 is made up of 14 amino acids. Trimming shortened V by 4 bases and J by 8 bases, and 21 bases separated the two germline ends. CDR3 sequence reads: CSVVTKWGQGKQYF. CDR3 bases: TGCAGCGTTGTCACGAAATGGGGGCAGGGAAAGCAGTACTTC.

This chain uses TRBV7-9 with TRBJ2-7, with 8 bases matching TRBD2. The junction had 14 bases not matched to a gene; V was cut back by 5 bases and J by 2 bases. The CDR3 extends over 17 amino acids. CDR1 is SEHNR and CDR2 is FQNEAQ in the germline V gene (reference sequence). The CDR3 region is CASSPGGAGNAPYEQYF. The CDR3 bases are TGTGCCAGCAGCCCCGGGGGGGCAGGGAATGCACCCTACGAGCAGTACTTC.

The gene calls are TRBV4-3 and TRBJ2-5, with 9 positions matching TRBD1. The J call may not be correct, given that the DNA end is closer to TRBJ2-7. The germline V gene has CDR1 LGHNA and CDR2 YSLEER. The CDR3 length is 17 residues. CDR3 in amino acids: CASSQESYGTGHHEQYF. DNA of the CDR3: TGCGCCAGCAGCCAAGAAAGCTACGGGACAGGGCACCACGAGCAGTACTTC.

The rearrangement links TRBV19 to TRBJ2-2, with D possibly being TRBD2 (5 bases). The length of the CDR3 is 15 residues. Trimming took off 1 base at V and 1 base at J, with 7 bases between the two ends. Germline V gives CDR1 LNHDA, CDR2 SQIVND (reference sequence). CDR3 in amino acids: CASSIVARNTGELFF. In DNA form, the CDR3 reads TGTGCCAGTAGTATAGTAGCGAGGAACACCGGGGAGCTGTTTTTT. Full variable domain (remainder filled in from reference TRBV19 and TRBJ2-2): DGGITQSPKYLFRKEGQNVTLSCEQNLNHDAMYWYRQDPGQGLRLIYYSQIVNDFQKGDIAEGYSVSREKKESFPLTVTSAQKNPTAFYLCASSIVARNTGELFFGEGSRLTVL.

This clonotype has a handful of counts. The V call is TRBV20-1, the J call TRBJ2-1; 10 bases match TRBD2. V shed 3 bases and J 6 bases; nucleotides not matched to a gene: 8. Germline V lookup: CDR1 DFQATT, CDR2 SNEGSKA (reference sequence). The CDR3 extends over 15 amino acids. The CDR3 region is CSASASGRAANEQFF. Here the CDR3 DNA reads TGCAGTGCTAGTGCAAGCGGGAGGGCCGCCAATGAGCAGTTCTTC.

This clonotype was detected ten times or more. The chain uses TRBV6-2 or TRBV6-3 and TRBJ1-2, with D possibly TRBD1 on 5 matching bases. The V gene lost 7 bases and the J gene lost 5 bases, with 14 bases spanning the gap. Germline V lookup: CDR1 MNHEY, CDR2 SVGEGT. There are 13 residues in the CDR3. This CDR3 is CASNHGGKYGYTF. CDR3 DNA sequence: TGTGCCAGCAACCACGGGGGAAAATATGGCTACACCTTC.

This clonotype showed up just a few times. V and J are TRBV9 and TRBJ1-6; 10 bases are shared with TRBD1. Germline V gene lookup returns CDR1 SGDLS and CDR2 YYNGEE. The CDR3 covers 15 residues. With 3 bases clipped from V and 6 bases from J, the junction kept 3 bases outside the gene matches. CDR3 nucleotide sequence: TGTGCCAGCAGCGCGGACAGGGGGAGTAATTCACCCCTCCACTTT. It yields the protein CASSADRGSNSPLHF.